This T cell receptor beta chain emerged from a study of vaccination effects on CD4 cells after COVID-19. Whole-study results and caveats: There was only 1 of 255 vaccine-induced clones in healthy vaccinees that cross-reacted with common cold coronaviruses.

Regarding this clone: What it recognizes is unknown.

Assay used: immunoSEQ multiplex PCR; TCRdb lists only in-frame clones, some missing. The table includes under 40,000 clones, approximately 67% detected once. The germline gives CDR1 SGHRS, CDR2 YFSETQ. The CDR3 runs 15 residues. Trimming removed 3 bases from V and 3 bases from J, with 12 bases in between. CD4+ T cells were isolated after nine to ten days of culture. Specimen: CD4+ T cells from PBMCs cultured without peptide, collected before COVID-19 vaccination. The sequence came from a human donor who received a COVID-19 vaccine. The gene calls are TRBV5-1 and TRBJ1-4; D unresolved. The CDR3 protein is CASSWDGAPNEKLFF. For the CDR3, the DNA is TGCGCCAGCAGCTGGGATGGCGCCCCTAATGAAAAACTGTTTTTT.